The clone carrying this T cell receptor beta chain has at least ten counts. Antigen unknown. MiXCR, applied by TCRdb to the 5' RACE reads, yields one record per CDR3 protein. Among about 80,000 distinct CDR3 sequences listed, 5% to 6.5% were seen once. This specimen belongs to a study of neurological immune-mediated disorders. Study-level points and caveats: The multiple sclerosis repertoire cluster was not associated with any clinical or MRI feature.

Time point meaning: longitudinal time-point 2. V gave up 6 bases and J gave up 4 bases, with 9 bases separating them. Germline assignment: CDR1 MNHEY and CDR2 SVGAGI. This CDR3 is 12 amino acids long. The gene calls are TRBV6-5 and TRBJ1-2, with D possibly being TRBD1 (5 bases). The sequenced sample consisted of PBMCs. The TCR sequence derives from a woman aged 55-70 years with multiple sclerosis. CDR3 DNA sequence: TGTGCCAGCAGCCCGGGGCTCTATGGCTACACCTTC. Translation gives CASSPGLYGYTF.